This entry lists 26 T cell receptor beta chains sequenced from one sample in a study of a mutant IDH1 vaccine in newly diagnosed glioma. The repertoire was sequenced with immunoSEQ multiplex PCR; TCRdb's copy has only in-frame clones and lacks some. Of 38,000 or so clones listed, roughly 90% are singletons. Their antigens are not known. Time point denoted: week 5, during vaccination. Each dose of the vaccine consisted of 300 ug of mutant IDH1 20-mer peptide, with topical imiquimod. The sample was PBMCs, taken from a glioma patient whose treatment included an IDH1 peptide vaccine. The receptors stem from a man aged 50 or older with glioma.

DNA of the CDR3: TGCGCCAGCAGCACTGGACTAGCGGGGGGGCAGTTCTTC. Amino acid sequence: CASSTGLAGGQFF. This chain uses TRBV5-1 with TRBJ2-1, with TRBD2 matching 14 bases. CDR3 length: 13 amino acids. Germline CDR1 reads SGHRS; CDR2 reads YFSETQ. The V segment lost 4 bases and the J segment 12 bases; nucleotides outside the gene matches: 3.

The DNA for the CDR3 is TGTGCCAGCAGTTCGACAGTGGGGGGTGAAAAACTGTTTTTT. This codes for CASSSTVGGEKLFF. The chain links TRBV6-5 to TRBJ1-4; possible D gene TRBD1, 5 bases. The CDR3 runs to 14 residues. The V and J ends lost 4 bases and 7 bases respectively, with 13 bases between them. Germline V gene sequence: CDR1 MNHEY, CDR2 SVGAGI.

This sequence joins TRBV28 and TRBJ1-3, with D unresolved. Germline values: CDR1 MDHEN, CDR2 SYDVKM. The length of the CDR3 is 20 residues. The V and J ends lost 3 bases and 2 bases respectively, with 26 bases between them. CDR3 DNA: TGTGCCAGCAGTTTGACTATGGCACGCCGCAGACTGCGGACTGGAAACACCATATATTTT. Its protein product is CASSLTMARRRLRTGNTIYF.

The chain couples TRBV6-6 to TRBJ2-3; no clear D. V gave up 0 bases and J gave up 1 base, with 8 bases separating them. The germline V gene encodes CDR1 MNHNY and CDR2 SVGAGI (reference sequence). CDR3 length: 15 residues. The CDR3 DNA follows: TGTGCCAGCAGTTACTCCAGTAAGGGCACAGATACGCAGTATTTT. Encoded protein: CASSYSSKGTDTQYF.

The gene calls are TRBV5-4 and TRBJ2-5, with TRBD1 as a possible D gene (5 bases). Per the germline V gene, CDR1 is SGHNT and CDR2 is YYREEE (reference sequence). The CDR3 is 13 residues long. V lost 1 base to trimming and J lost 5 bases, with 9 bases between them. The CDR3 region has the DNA TGTGCCAGCAGCTTGAGGGGATGGGAGACCCAGTACTTC. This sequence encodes CASSLRGWETQYF.

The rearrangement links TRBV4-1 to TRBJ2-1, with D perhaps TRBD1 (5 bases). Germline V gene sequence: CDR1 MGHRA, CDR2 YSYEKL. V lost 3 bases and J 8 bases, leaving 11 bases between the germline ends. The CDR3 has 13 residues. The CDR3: CASSQAVRDEQFF. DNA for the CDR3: TGCGCCAGCAGCCAGGCCGTCAGGGATGAGCAGTTCTTC.

The chain's CDR3 is CATSLQSGGQETQYF. CDR3 in DNA: TGTGCCACCAGCCTCCAATCAGGGGGCCAGGAGACCCAGTACTTC. This chain uses TRBV15 with TRBJ2-5; TRBD1 matches at 8 bases. CDR1 is LNHNV, CDR2 YYDKDF, per germline (reference sequence). V was clipped by 5 bases and J by 5 bases; unmatched bases: 10. This CDR3 is built from 15 residues.

CDR3 sequence (DNA): TGCAGCGTCACCAGTGGAAATCAGCCCCAGCATTTT. Protein product: CSVTSGNQPQHF. The chain carries TRBV29-1 and TRBJ1-5; D remains unclear. V dropped 6 bases and J dropped 4 bases, with 10 bases sitting between them. The CDR3 loop spans 12 amino acids. CDR1 is SQVTM and CDR2 is ANQGSEA in the germline V gene. The variable domain in full, completed from reference TRBV29-1 and TRBJ1-5, reads SAVISQKPSRDICQRGTSLTIQCQVDSQVTMMFWYRQQPGQSLTLIATANQGSEATYESGFVIDKFPISRPNLTFSTLTVSNMSPEDSSIYLCSVTSGNQPQHFGDGTRLSIL.

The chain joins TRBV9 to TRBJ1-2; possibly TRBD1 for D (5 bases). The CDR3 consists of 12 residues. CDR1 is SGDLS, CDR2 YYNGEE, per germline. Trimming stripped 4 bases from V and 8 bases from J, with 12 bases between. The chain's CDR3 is CASSTTDRGYTF. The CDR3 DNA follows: TGTGCCAGCAGCACGACAGACCGCGGCTACACCTTC.

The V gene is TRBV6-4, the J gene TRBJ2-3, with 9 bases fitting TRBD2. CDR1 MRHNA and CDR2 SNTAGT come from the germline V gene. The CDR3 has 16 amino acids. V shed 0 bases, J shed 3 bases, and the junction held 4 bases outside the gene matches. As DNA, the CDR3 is TGTGCCAGCAGTGACTCGGCGGGGGGGCCGACAGATACGCAGTATTTT. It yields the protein CASSDSAGGPTDTQYF.

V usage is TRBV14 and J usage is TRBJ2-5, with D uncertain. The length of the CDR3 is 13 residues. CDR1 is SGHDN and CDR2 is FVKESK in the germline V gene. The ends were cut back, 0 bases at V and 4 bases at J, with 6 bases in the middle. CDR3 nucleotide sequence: TGTGCCAGCAGCCAAGACTGGGCAGAGACCCAGTACTTC. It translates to CASSQDWAETQYF.

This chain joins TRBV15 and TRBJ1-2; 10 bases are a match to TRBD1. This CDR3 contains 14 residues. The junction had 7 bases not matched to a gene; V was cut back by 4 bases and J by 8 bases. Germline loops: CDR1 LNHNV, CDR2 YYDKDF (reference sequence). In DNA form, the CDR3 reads TGTGCCACCAGCACCCCCGGGACAGGGGTCGGCTACACCTTC. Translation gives CATSTPGTGVGYTF.

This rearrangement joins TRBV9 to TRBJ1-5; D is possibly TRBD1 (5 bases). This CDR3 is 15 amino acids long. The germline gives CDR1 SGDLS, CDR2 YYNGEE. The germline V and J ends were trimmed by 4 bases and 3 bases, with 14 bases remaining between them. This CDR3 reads CASSPRDSYNQPQHF. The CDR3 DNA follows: TGTGCCAGCAGCCCTAGAGACAGTTACAATCAGCCCCAGCATTTT.

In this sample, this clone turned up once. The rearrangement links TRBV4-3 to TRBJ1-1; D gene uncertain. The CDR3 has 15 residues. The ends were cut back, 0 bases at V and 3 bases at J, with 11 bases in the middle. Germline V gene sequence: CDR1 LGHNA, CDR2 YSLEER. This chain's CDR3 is CASSQEASDHTEAFF. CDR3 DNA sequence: TGCGCCAGCAGCCAAGAGGCCTCGGATCACACTGAAGCTTTCTTT.

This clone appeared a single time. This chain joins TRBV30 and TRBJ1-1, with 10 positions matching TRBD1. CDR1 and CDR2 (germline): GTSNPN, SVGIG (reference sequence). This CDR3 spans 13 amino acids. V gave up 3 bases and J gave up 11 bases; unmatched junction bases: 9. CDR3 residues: CAWSLTGGADAFF. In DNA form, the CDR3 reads TGTGCCTGGAGCCTGACAGGGGGCGCAGACGCTTTCTTT.

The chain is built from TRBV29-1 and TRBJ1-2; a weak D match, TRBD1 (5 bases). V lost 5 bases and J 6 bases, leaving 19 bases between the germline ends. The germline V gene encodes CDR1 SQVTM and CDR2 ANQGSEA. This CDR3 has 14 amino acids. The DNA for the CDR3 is TGCAGCGTTAACGCCCAGGGTCGTAATCATGGCTACACCTTC. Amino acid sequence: CSVNAQGRNHGYTF. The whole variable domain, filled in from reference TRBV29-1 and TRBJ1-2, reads SAVISQKPSRDICQRGTSLTIQCQVDSQVTMMFWYRQQPGQSLTLIATANQGSEATYESGFVIDKFPISRPNLTFSTLTVSNMSPEDSSIYLCSVNAQGRNHGYTFGSGTRLTVV.

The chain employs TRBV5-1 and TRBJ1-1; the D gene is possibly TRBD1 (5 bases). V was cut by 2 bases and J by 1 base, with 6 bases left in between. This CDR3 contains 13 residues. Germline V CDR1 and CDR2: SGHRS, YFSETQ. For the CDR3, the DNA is TGCGCCAGCAGCTTCGGGGGGAACACTGAAGCTTTCTTT. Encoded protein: CASSFGGNTEAFF.

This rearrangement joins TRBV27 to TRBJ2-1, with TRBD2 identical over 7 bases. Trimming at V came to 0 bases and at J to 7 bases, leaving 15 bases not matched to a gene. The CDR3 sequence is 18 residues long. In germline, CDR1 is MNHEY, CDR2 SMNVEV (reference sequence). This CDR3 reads CASSLSPTSAGVENEQFF. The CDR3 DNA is TGTGCCAGCAGTTTATCACCCACTTCTGCGGGAGTTGAAAATGAGCAGTTCTTC.

The CDR3 spells CASSSFRDRGNEQYF. The CDR3 DNA is TGTGCCAGCAGCTCTTTCCGGGACAGGGGAAACGAGCAGTACTTC. The chain joins TRBV7-9 to TRBJ2-7; 10 bases are a match to TRBD1. Trimming cost V 4 bases and J 5 bases; bases outside gene matches: 8. The CDR3 is 15 amino acids. Germline V gives CDR1 SEHNR, CDR2 FQNEAQ (reference sequence).

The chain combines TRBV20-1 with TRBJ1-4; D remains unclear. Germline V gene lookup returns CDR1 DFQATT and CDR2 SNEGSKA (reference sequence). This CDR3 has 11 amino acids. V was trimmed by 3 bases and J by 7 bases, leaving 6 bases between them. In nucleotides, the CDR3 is TGCAGTGCTAGGCGTAGTGAAAAACTGTTTTTT. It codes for CSARRSEKLFF.

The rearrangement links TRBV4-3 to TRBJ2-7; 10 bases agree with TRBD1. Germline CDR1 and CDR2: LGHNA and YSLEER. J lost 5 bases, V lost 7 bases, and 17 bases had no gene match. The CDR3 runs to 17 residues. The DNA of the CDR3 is TGCGCCAGCACCTACACCGCCCGGGACAGGGGTAACGACGAGCAGTACTTC. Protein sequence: CASTYTARDRGNDEQYF.

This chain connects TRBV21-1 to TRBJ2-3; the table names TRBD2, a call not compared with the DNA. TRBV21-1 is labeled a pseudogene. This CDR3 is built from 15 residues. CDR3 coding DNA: TGTGCCAGCAGCCTAAGGGGGGGTGGAACAGATACGCAGTATTTT. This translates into CASSLRGGGTDTQYF.

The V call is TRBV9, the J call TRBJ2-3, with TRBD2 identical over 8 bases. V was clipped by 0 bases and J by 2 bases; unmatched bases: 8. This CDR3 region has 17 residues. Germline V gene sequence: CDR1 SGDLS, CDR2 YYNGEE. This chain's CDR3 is CASSVGGSGVNTDTQYF. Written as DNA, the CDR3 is TGTGCCAGCAGCGTAGGGGGTAGCGGGGTGAACACAGATACGCAGTATTTT.

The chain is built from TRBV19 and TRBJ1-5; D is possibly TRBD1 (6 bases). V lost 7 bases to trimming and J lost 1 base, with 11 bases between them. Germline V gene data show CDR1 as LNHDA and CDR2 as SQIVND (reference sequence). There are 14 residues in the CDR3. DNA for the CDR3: TGTGCCAGTATCCTCCAGGGGAGCAATCAGCCCCAGCATTTT. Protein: CASILQGSNQPQHF.

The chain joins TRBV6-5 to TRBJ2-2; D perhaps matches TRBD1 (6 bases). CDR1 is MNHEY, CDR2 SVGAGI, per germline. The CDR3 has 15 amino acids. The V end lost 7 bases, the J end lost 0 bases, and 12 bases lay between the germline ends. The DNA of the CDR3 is TGTGCCAGCACCTCACAGGGAACGAACACCGGGGAGCTGTTTTTT. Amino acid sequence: CASTSQGTNTGELFF.

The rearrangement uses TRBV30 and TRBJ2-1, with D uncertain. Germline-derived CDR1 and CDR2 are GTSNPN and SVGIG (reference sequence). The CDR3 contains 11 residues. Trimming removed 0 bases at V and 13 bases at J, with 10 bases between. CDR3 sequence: CAWSVLSYQFF. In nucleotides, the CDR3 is TGTGCCTGGAGTGTACTGTCCTATCAGTTCTTC.